This is a list of T cell receptor beta chains from one sample in a study of blood T cell repertoires in COVID-19. Repertoires were generated with immunoSEQ multiplex PCR, while TCRdb's copy carries only in-frame clones and drops some. This table has over 120,000 clones, approximately 80% appearing once. What was sequenced was peripheral blood. These receptors were collected from a human donor in a cohort sampled during active COVID-19. Both conserved end residues are trimmed from each CDR3.

v_gene: TRBV30; CDR3aa: AWRIRLAGGVETQY
v_gene: TRBV7-9; CDR3aa: ASSLGAGSETQY
v_gene: TRBV5-1; CDR3aa: ASSLGQAGTSGYTDTQY
v_gene: TRBV27; CDR3aa: ASSHNRQGENYGYT
v_gene: TRBV6-5; CDR3aa: ASSYSGQGNYGYT
v_gene: TRBV5-1; CDR3aa: ASSGGLAKTYEQY
v_gene: TRBV5-6; CDR3aa: ASSSDTGGTIY
v_gene: TRBV7-2; CDR3aa: ASGRGGSYGYT
v_gene: TRBV4-2; CDR3aa: ASSQVARQGNTGELF
v_gene: TRBV2; CDR3aa: ASSSNELRGQPQH
v_gene: TRBV10-3; CDR3aa: AISESGGGNTEAF
v_gene: TRBV6-2/TRBV6-3; CDR3aa: ASSTDWSSYNSPLH
v_gene: TRBV30; CDR3aa: AWRRAENYNEQF
v_gene: TRBV5-5; CDR3aa: ASSLGPGQQETQY
v_gene: TRBV3-1/TRBV3-2; CDR3aa: ASSRGQGTYGYT
v_gene: TRBV5-1; CDR3aa: ASSLIAGRTTEAF
v_gene: TRBV9; CDR3aa: ASTPGGGANYGYT
v_gene: TRBV7-2; CDR3aa: ASSQRFGGVPKSGYT
v_gene: TRBV19; CDR3aa: ATARRGTSGNTIY
v_gene: TRBV4-3; CDR3aa: ASSQDQVQGMGQDEQF
v_gene: TRBV6-6; CDR3aa: AVTSREGSTDTQY
v_gene: TRBV7-7; CDR3aa: ASSPGQAQETQY
v_gene: TRBV5-1; CDR3aa: ASSLAGTNRGT
v_gene: TRBV27; CDR3aa: ASSLFGRRGSSYNSPLH
v_gene: TRBV24-1; CDR3aa: ATGDRGLDTQY
v_gene: TRBV9; CDR3aa: ASSVGGGQELF
v_gene: TRBV21-1; CDR3aa: ATRADSHGYT
v_gene: TRBV13; CDR3aa: ASSRQGDYGYT
v_gene: TRBV19; CDR3aa: ASSTELAGGYTGELF
v_gene: TRBV11-3; CDR3aa: ASSPSTGGDEKLF
v_gene: TRBV11-3; CDR3aa: ASSFRAARLRDDTQY
v_gene: TRBV3-1/TRBV3-2; CDR3aa: ASRGTDRMNTEAF
v_gene: TRBV11-2; CDR3aa: ASSLSGSLNEQF
v_gene: TRBV14; CDR3aa: ASSPFGSGEKLF
v_gene: TRBV11-3; CDR3aa: ASSKLLPIQGVAF
v_gene: TRBV2; CDR3aa: ASRGVDYGYT
v_gene: TRBV12-3/TRBV12-4; CDR3aa: ASSLDTPPQH
v_gene: TRBV7-2; CDR3aa: ASSPDNLNTGELF